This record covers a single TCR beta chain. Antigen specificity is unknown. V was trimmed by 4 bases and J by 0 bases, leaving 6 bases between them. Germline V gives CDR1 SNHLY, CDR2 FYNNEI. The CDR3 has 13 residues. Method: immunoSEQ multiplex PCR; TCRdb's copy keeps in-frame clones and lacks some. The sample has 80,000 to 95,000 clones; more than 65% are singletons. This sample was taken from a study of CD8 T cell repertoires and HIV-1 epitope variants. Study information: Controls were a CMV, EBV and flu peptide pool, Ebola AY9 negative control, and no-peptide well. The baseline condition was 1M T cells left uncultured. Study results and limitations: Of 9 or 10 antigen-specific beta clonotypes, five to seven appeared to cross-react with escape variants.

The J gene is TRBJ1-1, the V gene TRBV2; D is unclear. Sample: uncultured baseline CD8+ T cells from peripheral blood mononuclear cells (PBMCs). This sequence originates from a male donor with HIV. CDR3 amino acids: CASSVVLNTEAFF. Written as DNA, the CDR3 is TGTGCCAGCAGTGTCGTCCTGAACACTGAAGCTTTCTTT.